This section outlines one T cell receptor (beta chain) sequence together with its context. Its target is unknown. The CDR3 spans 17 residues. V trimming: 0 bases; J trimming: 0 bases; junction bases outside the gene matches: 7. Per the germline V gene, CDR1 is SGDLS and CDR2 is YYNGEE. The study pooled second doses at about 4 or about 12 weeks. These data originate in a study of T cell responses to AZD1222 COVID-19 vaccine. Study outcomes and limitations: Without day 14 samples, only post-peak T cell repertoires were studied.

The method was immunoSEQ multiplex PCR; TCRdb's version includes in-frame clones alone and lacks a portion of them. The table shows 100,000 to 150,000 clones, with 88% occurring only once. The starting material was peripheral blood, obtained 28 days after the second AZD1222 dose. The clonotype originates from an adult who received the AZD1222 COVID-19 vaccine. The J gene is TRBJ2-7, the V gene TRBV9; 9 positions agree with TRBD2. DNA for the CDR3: TGTGCCAGCAGCGTAGCTAGCGGGAATGCGTACTCCTACGAGCAGTACTTC. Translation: CASSVASGNAYSYEQYF. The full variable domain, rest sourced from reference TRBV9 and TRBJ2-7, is DSGVTQTPKHLITATGQRVTLRCSPRSGDLSVYWYQQSLDQGLQFLIQYYNGEERAKGNILERFSAQQFPDLHSELNLSSLELGDSALYFCASSVASGNAYSYEQYFGPGTRLTVT.